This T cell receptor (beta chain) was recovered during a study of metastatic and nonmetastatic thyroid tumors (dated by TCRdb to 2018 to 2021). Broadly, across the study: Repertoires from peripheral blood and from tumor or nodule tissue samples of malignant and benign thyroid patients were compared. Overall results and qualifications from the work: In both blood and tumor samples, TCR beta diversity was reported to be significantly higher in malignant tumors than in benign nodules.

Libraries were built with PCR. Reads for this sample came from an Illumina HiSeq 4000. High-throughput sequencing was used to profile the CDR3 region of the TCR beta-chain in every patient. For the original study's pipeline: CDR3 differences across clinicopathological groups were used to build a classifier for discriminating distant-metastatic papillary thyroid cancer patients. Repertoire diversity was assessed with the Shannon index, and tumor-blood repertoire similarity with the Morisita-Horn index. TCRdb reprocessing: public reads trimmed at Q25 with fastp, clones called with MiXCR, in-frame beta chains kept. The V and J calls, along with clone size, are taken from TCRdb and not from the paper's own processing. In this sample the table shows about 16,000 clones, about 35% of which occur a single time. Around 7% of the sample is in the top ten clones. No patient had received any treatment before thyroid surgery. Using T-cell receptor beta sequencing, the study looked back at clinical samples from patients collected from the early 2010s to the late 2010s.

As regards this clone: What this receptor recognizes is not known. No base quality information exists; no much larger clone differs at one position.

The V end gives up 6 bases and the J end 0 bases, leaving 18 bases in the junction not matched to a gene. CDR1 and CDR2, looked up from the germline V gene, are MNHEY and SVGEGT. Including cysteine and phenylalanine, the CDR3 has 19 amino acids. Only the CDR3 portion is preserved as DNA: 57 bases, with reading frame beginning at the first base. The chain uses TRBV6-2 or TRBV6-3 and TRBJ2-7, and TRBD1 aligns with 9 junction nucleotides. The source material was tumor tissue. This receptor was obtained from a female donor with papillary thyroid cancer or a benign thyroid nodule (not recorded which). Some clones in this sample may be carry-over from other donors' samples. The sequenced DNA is TGTGCCAGCAGGGGGGTGCGGACAGGGGCCGTTTTGAGCTCCTACGAGCAGTACTTC. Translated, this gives CASRGVRTGAVLSSYEQYF.